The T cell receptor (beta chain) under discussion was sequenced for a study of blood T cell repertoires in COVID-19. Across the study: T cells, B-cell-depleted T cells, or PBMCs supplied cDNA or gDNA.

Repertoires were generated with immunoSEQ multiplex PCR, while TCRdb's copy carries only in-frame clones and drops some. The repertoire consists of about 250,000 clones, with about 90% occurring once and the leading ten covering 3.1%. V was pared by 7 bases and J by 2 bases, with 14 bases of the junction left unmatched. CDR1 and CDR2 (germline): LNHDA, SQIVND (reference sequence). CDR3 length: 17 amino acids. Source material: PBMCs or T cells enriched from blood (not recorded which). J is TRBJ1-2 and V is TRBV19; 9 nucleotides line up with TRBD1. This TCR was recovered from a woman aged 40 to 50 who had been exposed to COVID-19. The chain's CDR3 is CASMGQGGVNGNYGYTF. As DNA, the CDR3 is TGTGCCAGTATGGGACAGGGCGGGGTGAACGGAAACTATGGCTACACCTTC. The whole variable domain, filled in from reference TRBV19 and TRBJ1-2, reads DGGITQSPKYLFRKEGQNVTLSCEQNLNHDAMYWYRQDPGQGLRLIYYSQIVNDFQKGDIAEGYSVSREKKESFPLTVTSAQKNPTAFYLCASMGQGGVNGNYGYTFGSGTRLTVV.